The source of this TCR beta chain is a study of blood T cell repertoires in COVID-19. Profiling relied on immunoSEQ multiplex PCR, and the TCRdb table lists in-frame clones only, not all of them. The data show more than 110,000 clones, with 86% seen just once and around 4.5% held by the top ten. V trimming: 5 bases; J trimming: 7 bases; junction bases outside the gene matches: 7. The length of the CDR3 is 14 residues. Germline V lookup: CDR1 LNHNV, CDR2 YYDKDF (reference sequence). The rearrangement links TRBV15 to TRBJ1-5, with 8 bases lining up with TRBD1. The sequence was obtained from a man aged 50-59 years who had recovered from COVID-19. Sequencing input: PBMCs or T cells enriched from blood (not recorded which). This CDR3 is CATSPRTGIQPQHF. In DNA form, the CDR3 reads TGTGCCACCAGCCCCCGGACAGGGATCCAGCCCCAGCATTTT.